This TCR beta chain came from a study of OX40 agonist ivuxolimab in advanced cancers. Study-wide context: Enrollees could have had prior anti-PD-1, anti-PD-L1 or anti-CTLA-4 therapy, which more than 30% had received.

Individuals having autoimmune disease history or systemic immunosuppression were not enrolled. V dropped 5 bases and J dropped 1 base, with 9 bases sitting between them. In germline, CDR1 is SEHNR, CDR2 FQNEAQ (reference sequence). This CDR3 comprises 14 residues. Profiling relied on immunoSEQ multiplex PCR, and the TCRdb table lists in-frame clones only, not all of them. The data contain about 25,000 clones, 81% of them singletons. This receptor was identified in an adult with an advanced solid tumor such as melanoma, head and neck, liver or kidney cancer. The chain is built from TRBV7-9 and TRBJ1-5; D not resolved. This material consisted of CD4+ or CD8+ T cells sorted from blood, taken in a trial of the OX40 agonist ivuxolimab. The CDR3 DNA sequence: TGTGCCAGCAGCGTAGGAGGGAGCAATCAGCCCCAGCATTTT. Translating it yields CASSVGGSNQPQHF.